A single sample gave rise to the 28 T cell receptor beta chains below, sequenced in a study of T cells in Graves' hyperthyroidism and ophthalmopathy. Researchers amplified the TCR beta CDR3 regions from RNA transcripts. When the TCR CDR3 underwent first-round RT-PCR, the HTBI primer set was used. MiXCR, run by TCRdb on the multiplex PCR reads, gives a single entry per CDR3 protein. This table holds around 390,000 distinct CDR3 sequences, about 14% found once. Sequenced input: blood. The receptor source for this set is a woman in her twenties or thirties with Graves' ophthalmopathy.

Many counts were recorded for this clonotype. The chain couples TRBV9 to TRBJ2-5, with TRBD1 as a possible D gene (5 bases). The germline V gene encodes CDR1 SGDLS and CDR2 YYNGEE. Deletions cut 0 bases from V and 2 bases from J, with 14 bases between. This CDR3 region has 16 residues. Here the CDR3 reads CASSVGPQGGQETQYF. In nucleotides, the CDR3 is TGTGCCAGCAGCGTAGGCCCCCAGGGCGGTCAAGAGACCCAGTACTTC.

CDR3 coding DNA: TGTGCCAGCAGTGAATCAGGGCAGGACTATGGCTACACCTTC. Encoded protein: CASSESGQDYGYTF. V gene TRBV2 combines with J gene TRBJ1-2; possible D gene TRBD1, 5 bases. Per germline, CDR1 SNHLY and CDR2 FYNNEI. Trimming removed 2 bases at V and 3 bases at J, with 10 bases between. CDR3 length: 14 residues.

In its sample, this clonotype was seen many times. The chain combines TRBV30 with TRBJ2-1; D is unresolved. Germline V CDR1 and CDR2: GTSNPN, SVGIG (reference sequence). This CDR3 is 13 amino acids long. V lost 0 bases and J lost 4, with 7 bases in between. CDR3 nucleotides: TGTGCCTGGAGTGTATTCCCGTACAATGAGCAGTTCTTC. It encodes CAWSVFPYNEQFF.

This clonotype occurred a few times. The chain combines TRBV9 with TRBJ2-3; D is undetermined. Trimming shortened V by 0 bases and J by 2 bases, and 4 bases separated the two germline ends. From germline, CDR1 is SGDLS and CDR2 YYNGEE. This CDR3 is built from 13 residues. CDR3 protein: CASSVALTDTQYF. CDR3 nucleotides: TGTGCCAGCAGCGTAGCTCTCACAGATACGCAGTATTTT. The variable domain in full, completed from reference TRBV9 and TRBJ2-3, reads DSGVTQTPKHLITATGQRVTLRCSPRSGDLSVYWYQQSLDQGLQFLIQYYNGEERAKGNILERFSAQQFPDLHSELNLSSLELGDSALYFCASSVALTDTQYFGPGTRLTVL.

This clonotype was seen at least ten times. The chain carries TRBV7-8 and TRBJ2-4; D remains unclear. V was clipped by 5 bases and J by 0 bases, with 11 bases between them. The CDR3 has 15 amino acids. CDR1 SGHVS and CDR2 FQNEAQ come from the germline V gene. The DNA of the CDR3 is TGTGCCAGCAGCGCTGGTACTCTAGCCAAAAACATTCAGTACTTC. Translation gives CASSAGTLAKNIQYF.

This clonotype was seen only a few times. The chain joins TRBV7-3 to TRBJ1-1; D remains ambiguous. The CDR3 has 14 residues. V lost 2 bases to trimming and J lost 1 base, with 8 bases between them. Germline CDR1 SGHTA, CDR2 FQGTGA. In DNA form, the CDR3 reads TGTGCCAGCAGCTTACTGGGAGAGAACACTGAAGCTTTCTTT. Encoded protein: CASSLLGENTEAFF. The whole variable domain, remainder taken from reference TRBV7-3 and TRBJ1-1, is GAGVSQTPSNKVTEKGKYVELRCDPISGHTALYWYRQSLGQGPEFLIYFQGTGAADDSGLPNDRFFAVRPEGSVSTLKIQRTERGDSAVYLCASSLLGENTEAFFGQGTRLTVV.

Worth noting for this clonotype: A read error is likely, as this CDR3 ends without the conserved phenylalanine or tryptophan. The chain carries TRBV20-1 and TRBJ1-2; a possible D gene is TRBD1 (6 bases). The germline V gene encodes CDR1 DFQATT and CDR2 SNEGSKA (reference sequence). V lost 0 bases to trimming and J lost 2 bases, with 13 bases between them. The length of the CDR3 is 15 residues. The chain's CDR3 is CSAREKWTVNYGYTL. The CDR3 DNA sequence: TGCAGTGCTAGAGAAAAATGGACAGTAAACTATGGCTACACCCTC.

This clonotype was found many times. The rearrangement joins TRBV20-1 to TRBJ2-1, with D perhaps matching TRBD1 (7 bases). Per germline, CDR1 DFQATT and CDR2 SNEGSKA (reference sequence). V lost 2 bases and J lost 3, with 17 bases in between. This CDR3 comprises 16 residues. In nucleotides, the CDR3 is TGCAGTGCTAGAATACGGCGGGACAGTGGCTACAATGAGCAGTTCTTC. It encodes CSARIRRDSGYNEQFF.

Many counts were recorded for this clonotype. V gene TRBV20-1 combines with J gene TRBJ2-3; 11 nucleotides match TRBD2. The CDR3 sequence is 17 residues long. CDR1 and CDR2 (germline): DFQATT, SNEGSKA (reference sequence). The junction had 10 bases not matched to a gene; V was cut back by 5 bases and J by 0 bases. CDR3 region: CSAYPLSGGVSTDTQYF. The CDR3 DNA sequence: TGCAGTGCTTACCCCCTTAGCGGGGGGGTAAGCACAGATACGCAGTATTTT.

Only a few counts were recorded for this clonotype. Possible read error: a much larger clone is one base away. The rearrangement links TRBV29-1 to TRBJ1-1; D unresolved. This CDR3 region has 13 residues. The germline V and J ends were trimmed by 5 bases and 0 bases, with 10 bases remaining between them. Germline V CDR1 and CDR2: SQVTM, ANQGSEA. The CDR3 sequence: CSVTDVLNTEAFF. The CDR3 nucleotides are TGCAGCGTTACCGACGTCTTGAACACTGAAGCTTTCTTT.

This clonotype was recorded at least ten times. This chain joins TRBV12-3 or TRBV12-4 and TRBJ1-2, with 9 bases aligning to TRBD1. The junction had 4 bases not matched to a gene; V was cut back by 3 bases and J by 5 bases. The CDR3 is 14 residues long. DNA of the CDR3: TGTGCCAGCAGTTTGGGACAGGGTTTATATGGCTACACCTTC. Amino acids: CASSLGQGLYGYTF.

This clonotype was seen repeatedly, ten times or more. The rearrangement joins TRBV5-5 to TRBJ1-5; D is ambiguous. The germline gives CDR1 SGHKS, CDR2 YYEKEE (reference sequence). The V end was cut by 1 base, the J end by 5 bases, with 19 bases between. The CDR3 is made up of 17 amino acids. CDR3 loop: CASSLSVSEGLHQPQHF. The CDR3 DNA sequence: TGTGCCAGCAGCTTGTCAGTGTCCGAGGGATTACATCAGCCCCAGCATTTT.

Ten or more counts support this clonotype. The chain employs TRBV2 and TRBJ2-7; D remains ambiguous. Per the germline V gene, CDR1 is SNHLY and CDR2 is FYNNEI. V lost 6 bases and J lost 0, with 6 bases in between. The CDR3 spans 12 residues. The CDR3 sequence is CASRITSYEQYF. The CDR3 bases are TGTGCCAGCAGGATCACCTCCTACGAGCAGTACTTC.

This clonotype was counted a few times. A much larger clone differs by one base, so this may be a read error. The chain couples TRBV12-3 or TRBV12-4 to TRBJ1-2; a possible D gene is TRBD1 (5 bases). The CDR3 sequence is 17 residues long. The CDR3 region has the DNA TGTGCCAGCAGTTTAGCCCCAGGGACCTCGAGGAGGTATGGCCACACCTTC. Translating gives CASSLAPGTSRRYGHTF.

This clonotype was seen repeatedly, ten times or more. This rearrangement joins TRBV11-3 to TRBJ1-1; the D is unclear. The CDR3 is 12 amino acids. Trimming removed 1 base from V and 11 bases from J, with 11 bases in between. Germline CDR1 SGHNT, CDR2 YENEEA. For the CDR3, the DNA is TGTGCCAGCAGCTTAGGGACGTCTCCGGCTTTCTTT. Translated, it gives CASSLGTSPAFF.

This clonotype was counted at least ten times. The chain carries TRBV7-2 and TRBJ2-3, with 7 bases matching TRBD2. Germline V gives CDR1 SGHTA, CDR2 FQGNSA. After removal of 4 bases from V and 4 bases from J, the junction contained 8 bases not matched to a gene. This CDR3 has 15 amino acids. DNA for the CDR3: TGTGCCAGCAGCTCCTACGATGGGAGGGCAGATACGCAGTATTTT. Its protein product is CASSSYDGRADTQYF.

Ten or more counts support this clonotype. V usage is TRBV14 and J usage is TRBJ1-1; the D gene is possibly TRBD1 (6 bases). Germline CDR1 is SGHDN and CDR2 is FVKESK. V shed 4 bases and J shed 10 bases, with 16 bases lying between them. This CDR3 comprises 13 residues. CDR3 nucleotides: TGTGCCAGCAGCCCCTTAGGACAGTTCCTAGCTTTCTTT. It is translated as CASSPLGQFLAFF.

This clonotype came up many times. This chain links TRBV28 with TRBJ2-7; D might be TRBD1 (6 bases). In germline, CDR1 is MDHEN, CDR2 SYDVKM. This CDR3 spans 14 amino acids. Trimming removed 4 bases from V and 1 base from J, with 11 bases in between. CDR3 nucleotide sequence: TGTGCCAGCAGTTCTTTAGGGGGATCCTACGAGCAGTACTTC. This sequence encodes CASSSLGGSYEQYF. The entire variable domain, with the rest obtained from reference TRBV28 and TRBJ2-7, is as follows: DVKVTQSSRYLVKRTGEKVFLECVQDMDHENMFWYRQDPGLGLRLIYFSYDVKMKEKGDIPEGYSVSREKKERFSLILESASTNQTSMYLCASSSLGGSYEQYFGPGTRLTVT.

This clonotype was picked up a small number of times. The V and J genes are TRBV7-9 and TRBJ1-1, with D possibly TRBD1 on 5 matching bases. Per germline, CDR1 SEHNR and CDR2 FQNEAQ (reference sequence). This CDR3 comprises 14 residues. The V gene lost 5 bases and the J gene lost 1 base, with 11 bases spanning the gap. The CDR3 sequence: CASSRGGGNTEAFF. DNA for the CDR3: TGTGCCAGCAGCCGGGGGGGGGGGAACACTGAAGCTTTCTTT. Based on the CDR3 plus reference TRBV7-9 and TRBJ1-1, the full variable domain is DTGVSQNPRHKITKRGQNVTFRCDPISEHNRLYWYRQTLGQGPEFLTYFQNEAQLEKSRLLSDRFSAERPKGSFSTLEIQRTEQGDSAMYLCASSRGGGNTEAFFGQGTRLTVV.

The J gene is TRBJ2-7, the V gene TRBV15; possible D gene TRBD1, 6 bases. Germline CDR1 LNHNV, CDR2 YYDKDF (reference sequence). Trimming took 9 bases from V and 5 from J, leaving 17 bases between them. The CDR3 is 13 amino acids. CDR3 sequence reads: CATVPTGTNEQYF. The DNA of the CDR3 is TGTGCCACTGTGCCCACAGGGACGAACGAGCAGTACTTC.

The genes are TRBV4-2 and TRBJ1-5; no reliable D call. Between the trimmed V and J ends, which lost 1 base and 4 bases, there was a span of 14 bases. CDR1 and CDR2 (germline): LGHNA, YNFKEQ. The CDR3 contains 16 residues. Here the CDR3 DNA reads TGTGCCAGCAGCCAAGCCCGGGATCCGATAAATCAGCCCCAGCATTTT. It encodes CASSQARDPINQPQHF.

This clonotype was seen repeatedly, ten times or more. This sequence joins TRBV3-1 and TRBJ1-5, with 7 bases fitting TRBD1. Losses at the gene ends were 0 bases for V and 7 bases for J; bases not matched to a gene: 0. Germline V CDR1 and CDR2: LGHDT, YNNKEL (reference sequence). The CDR3 runs 13 residues. CDR3 in DNA: TGTGCCAGCAGCCAAGAACAGGGGCAGCCCCAGCATTTT. Translation: CASSQEQGQPQHF.

V gene TRBV20-1 combines with J gene TRBJ2-7; 8 bases line up with TRBD2. V shed 5 bases and J 6 bases; nucleotides not matched to a gene: 15. This CDR3 has 15 residues. The germline V gene has CDR1 DFQATT and CDR2 SNEGSKA (reference sequence). In nucleotides, the CDR3 is TGCAGTGCTTCGGGGCGGGAGGCCTTCCTCTCCGAGCAGTACTTC. It yields the protein CSASGREAFLSEQYF.

This clonotype came up many times. The chain links TRBV28 to TRBJ1-5; no clear D. The CDR3 has 16 amino acids. Germline V gene data show CDR1 as MDHEN and CDR2 as SYDVKM. V was cut by 7 bases and J by 0 bases, with 16 bases left in between. CDR3 DNA: TGTGCCAGCAATACTTGGACGGAGGGTAGCAATCAGCCCCAGCATTTT. Translated: CASNTWTEGSNQPQHF.

This clonotype was detected ten times or more. The chain combines TRBV28 with TRBJ1-5; TRBD1 is a possible D gene (5 bases). The V end lost 2 bases, the J end lost 2 bases, and 13 bases lay between the germline ends. CDR3 length: 16 residues. In germline, CDR1 is MDHEN, CDR2 SYDVKM. This CDR3 is CASSLVVGGGNQPQHF. The CDR3 DNA reads as TGTGCCAGCAGTTTAGTGGTGGGGGGTGGCAATCAGCCCCAGCATTTT.

This clonotype was observed at least ten times. This chain uses TRBV2 with TRBJ2-7, with no clear D. Germline-derived CDR1 and CDR2 are SNHLY and FYNNEI. The length of the CDR3 is 10 residues. The germline V and J ends were trimmed by 6 bases and 3 bases, with 3 bases remaining between them. The DNA for the CDR3 is TGTGCCAGCAGGCTCTACGAGCAGTACTTC. Translated: CASRLYEQYF. The full variable domain, completed using reference TRBV2 and TRBJ2-7, is EPEVTQTPSHQVTQMGQEVILRCVPISNHLYFYWYRQILGQKVEFLVSFYNNEISEKSEIFDDQFSVERPDGSNFTLKIRSTKLEDSAMYFCASRLYEQYFGPGTRLTVT.

The chain recombines TRBV11-3 with TRBJ1-4, with D hard to call. The germline V and J ends were trimmed by 1 base and 5 bases, with 8 bases remaining between them. The CDR3 consists of 14 residues. Looked up from germline, CDR1 is SGHNT and CDR2 is YENEEA. The CDR3 sequence is CASSLVGGNEKLFF. The CDR3 DNA reads as TGTGCCAGCAGCTTAGTGGGCGGGAATGAAAAACTGTTTTTT.

This clonotype was seen only a few times. This sequence joins TRBV2 and TRBJ2-7; no firm D call. Per the germline V gene, CDR1 is SNHLY and CDR2 is FYNNEI. V gave up 3 bases and J gave up 4 bases, with 10 bases separating them. The CDR3 spans 13 residues. CDR3 protein: CASSDGPVYEQYF. CDR3 nucleotides: TGTGCCAGCAGTGACGGGCCAGTATACGAGCAGTACTTC.